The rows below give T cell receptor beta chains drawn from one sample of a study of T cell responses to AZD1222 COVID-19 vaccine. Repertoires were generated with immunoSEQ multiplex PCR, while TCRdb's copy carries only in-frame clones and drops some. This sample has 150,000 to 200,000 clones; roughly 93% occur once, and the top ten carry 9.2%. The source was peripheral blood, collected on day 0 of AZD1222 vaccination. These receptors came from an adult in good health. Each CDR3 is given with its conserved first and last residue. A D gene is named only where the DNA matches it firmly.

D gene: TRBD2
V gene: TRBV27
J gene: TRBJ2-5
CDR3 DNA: TGTGCCAGCAGTCTAGCGGGAGGGCCTCTGGAGACCCAGTACTTC
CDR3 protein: CASSLAGGPLETQYF

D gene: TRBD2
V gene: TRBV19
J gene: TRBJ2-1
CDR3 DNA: TGTGCCAGTAGTTCGAGGACTAGCGGGAGTGAGCAGTTCTTC
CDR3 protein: CASSSRTSGSEQFF

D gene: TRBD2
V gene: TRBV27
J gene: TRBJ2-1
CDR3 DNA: TGTGCCAGCAGTTTATCTGCTAGCGGGGGGTTCAATGAGCAGTTCTTC
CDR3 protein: CASSLSASGGFNEQFF

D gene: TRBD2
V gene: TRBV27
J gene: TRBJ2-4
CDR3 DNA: TGTGCCAGCAGTTGGACTAGCGGGAGGCGGGGAAACATTCAGTACTTC
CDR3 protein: CASSWTSGRRGNIQYF

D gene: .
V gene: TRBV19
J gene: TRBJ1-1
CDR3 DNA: TGTGCCAGTAGTAGGGCCTCCGGCTGGGGCACTGAAGCTTTCTTT
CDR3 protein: CASSRASGWGTEAFF

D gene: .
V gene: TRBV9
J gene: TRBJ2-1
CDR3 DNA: TGTGCCAGCAGCGTAGTGGGGAGCAATGAGCAGTTCTTC
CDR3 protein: CASSVVGSNEQFF

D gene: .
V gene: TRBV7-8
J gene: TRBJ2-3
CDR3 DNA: TGTGCCAGCAGCTTGCGCGCGGGCGCGGATACGCAGTATTTT
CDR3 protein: CASSLRAGADTQYF

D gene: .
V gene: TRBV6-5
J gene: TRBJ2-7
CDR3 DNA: TGTGCCAGCAGGTTCAGATCGGCCTCCTACGAGCAGTACTTC
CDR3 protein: CASRFRSASYEQYF

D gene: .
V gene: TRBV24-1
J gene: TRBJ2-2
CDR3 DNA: TGTGCCACCAGTGACCCGAAGCTTGGGAACACCGGGGAGCTGTTTTTT
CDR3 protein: CATSDPKLGNTGELFF

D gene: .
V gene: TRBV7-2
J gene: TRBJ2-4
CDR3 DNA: TGTGCCAGCAGCCTCGGCCGGCTTTCGGCCAAAAACATTCAGTACTTC
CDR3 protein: CASSLGRLSAKNIQYF